A single sample gave rise to the 25 T cell receptor beta chains below, sequenced in a study of neurological immune-mediated disorders (dated by TCRdb to the late 2010s). Libraries were built with 5' RACE. Sequencing instrument: Illumina HiSeq 2500. TCRdb's own reprocessing of the public reads used fastp at Q25 and MiXCR and kept productive beta chains. Each entry merges the rows of one CDR3 protein and shows their most common DNA and genes. Here the sample has tens of thousands of distinct CDR3 sequences; about 2.5% occur a single time. Approximately 3% of the sample belongs to the ten largest clones. The source material was PBMCs. The receptors were sampled from a middle-aged man with multiple sclerosis.

The sample holds a few counts of this clonotype. The V call is TRBV5-1, the J call TRBJ1-1; 8 bases map to TRBD1. Germline CDR1 is SGHRS and CDR2 is YFSETQ. With 4 bases clipped from V and 1 base from J, the junction kept 3 bases outside the gene matches. The CDR3 is 14 residues long. The CDR3 sequence is CASSNGQGNTEAFF. CDR3 DNA sequence: TGCGCCAGCAGCAACGGACAGGGGAACACTGAAGCTTTCTTT.

This clonotype was counted many times. V and J are TRBV5-1 and TRBJ1-1; 7 positions match TRBD1. This CDR3 has 15 residues. Germline V CDR1 and CDR2: SGHRS, YFSETQ. Germline trimming cut 4 bases from V and 1 base from J; bases unmatched to any gene: 7. CDR3 protein: CASSRMGQTNTEAFF. The CDR3 DNA reads TGCGCCAGCAGCAGGATGGGACAGACGAACACTGAAGCTTTCTTT.

This chain connects TRBV5-1 to TRBJ1-4; D uncertain. CDR1 and CDR2 from the germline V gene are SGHRS and YFSETQ. The CDR3 spans 14 residues. V shed 2 bases and J shed 0 bases, with 5 bases lying between them. CDR3: CASSFSSTNEKLFF. As DNA, the CDR3 is TGCGCCAGCAGCTTTAGTTCAACTAATGAAAAACTGTTTTTT. Using reference TRBV5-1 and TRBJ1-4 for the parts outside the CDR3, the full variable domain is KAGVTQTPRYLIKTRGQQVTLSCSPISGHRSVSWYQQTPGQGLQFLFEYFSETQRNKGNFPGRFSGRQFSNSRSEMNVSTLELGDSALYLCASSFSSTNEKLFFGSGTQLSVL.

This clonotype was seen many times. This chain links TRBV5-1 with TRBJ1-1; weak D call: TRBD1 (6 bases). V gave up 0 bases and J gave up 4 bases, with 13 bases separating them. Germline lookup yields CDR1 SGHRS and CDR2 YFSETQ. The CDR3 has 15 amino acids. The CDR3 sequence: CASSLDNDRPTEAFF. CDR3 bases: TGCGCCAGCAGCTTGGATAACGACAGGCCCACTGAAGCTTTCTTT.

This clonotype was seen many times. The rearrangement links TRBV7-9 to TRBJ1-4; TRBD1 agrees at 7 bases. This CDR3 region has 14 residues. The V gene end was trimmed by 4 bases and the J gene end by 4 bases; junction bases not matched to a gene: 3. Germline lookup yields CDR1 SEHNR and CDR2 FQNEAQ (reference sequence). DNA for the CDR3: TGTGCCAGCAGCTGGGGACAGAGTAATGAAAAACTGTTTTTT. Encoded protein: CASSWGQSNEKLFF.

This clonotype was recorded at least ten times. This chain links TRBV15 with TRBJ1-6; TRBD1 matches at 10 bases. The V segment lost 0 bases and the J segment 11 bases; nucleotides outside the gene matches: 4. The CDR3 loop spans 15 amino acids. Germline V CDR1 and CDR2: LNHNV, YYDKDF (reference sequence). CDR3 in DNA: TGTGCCACCAGCAGAGAAAGACAGGGGGCCGCACCCCTCCACTTT. Protein product: CATSRERQGAAPLHF.

This clonotype has ten or more counts. This chain connects TRBV20-1 to TRBJ1-5, with a tentative D call TRBD1 (5 bases). The CDR3 has 16 residues. The germline gives CDR1 DFQATT, CDR2 SNEGSKA (reference sequence). Trimming left V 6 bases short and J 6 bases short, with 24 bases between. Here the CDR3 reads CSATRGGGSGGQPQHF. For the CDR3, the DNA is TGCAGTGCCACCCGAGGCGGAGGGTCTGGGGGTCAGCCCCAGCATTTT.

This clonotype rates as medium-sized (0.01 to 0.1%). The chain has TRBV28 and TRBJ2-7, with D perhaps TRBD1 (5 bases). V dropped 2 bases and J dropped 3 bases, with 14 bases sitting between them. There are 15 residues in the CDR3. Looked up from germline, CDR1 is MDHEN and CDR2 is SYDVKM. In DNA form, the CDR3 reads TGTGCCAGCAGTTTAACGGGCAGGGTTATCTACGAGCAGTACTTC. This gives the protein CASSLTGRVIYEQYF.

Many counts were recorded for this clonotype. V usage is TRBV2 and J usage is TRBJ2-2; D gene uncertain. The CDR3 has 14 residues. Germline loops: CDR1 SNHLY, CDR2 FYNNEI. Between the trimmed V and J ends, which lost 2 bases and 5 bases, there was a span of 9 bases. CDR3 loop: CASSETGVTGELFF. The DNA of the CDR3 is TGTGCCAGCAGTGAAACTGGGGTAACCGGGGAGCTGTTTTTT.

This clonotype has a count of ten or more. The J gene is TRBJ2-7, the V gene TRBV5-6; TRBD2 matches 13 bases. With V trimmed by 0 bases and J by 2 bases, 5 bases remained unmatched. This CDR3 has 17 residues. The V gene's germline CDR1 is SGHDT and CDR2 YYEEEE. Written as DNA, the CDR3 is TGTGCCAGCAGCTTGGATAGACTAGCGGGGGGAACCTACGAGCAGTACTTC. Residues: CASSLDRLAGGTYEQYF.

At least ten counts were recorded for this clonotype. This chain joins TRBV6-1 and TRBJ2-7; D is possibly TRBD1 (6 bases). Germline values: CDR1 MNHNS, CDR2 SASEGT. V was clipped by 6 bases and J by 0 bases, with 9 bases between them. The CDR3 is 13 amino acids. DNA for the CDR3: TGTGCCAGCAGCAGGGGCGGCTCCTACGAGCAGTACTTC. Encoded protein: CASSRGGSYEQYF.

This clonotype was counted many times. This chain joins TRBV10-3 and TRBJ2-7, with D possibly being TRBD1 (5 bases). V was clipped by 4 bases and J by 3 bases, with 10 bases between them. The CDR3 runs 13 residues. Germline values: CDR1 ENHRY, CDR2 SYGVKD. The CDR3 sequence: CAISVDRNYEQYF. The CDR3 coding sequence is TGTGCCATCAGTGTAGACAGAAACTACGAGCAGTACTTC.

The table lists this clonotype with many counts. The chain has TRBV9 and TRBJ2-3; D remains ambiguous. This CDR3 contains 15 residues. The germline gives CDR1 SGDLS, CDR2 YYNGEE. Trimming pared 0 bases from V and 2 bases from J, leaving 10 bases between. CDR3 region: CASSVAPDPTDTQYF. In DNA, the CDR3 is TGTGCCAGCAGCGTAGCCCCGGACCCCACAGATACGCAGTATTTT.

This clonotype was found many times. The rearrangement joins TRBV5-1 to TRBJ2-7; TRBD1 aligns across 7 bases. This CDR3 comprises 15 residues. Trimming removed 8 bases from V and 2 bases from J; junction bases left unmatched: 13. Germline V gene sequence: CDR1 SGHRS, CDR2 YFSETQ. This CDR3 is CASRKLGQSTYEQYF. The CDR3 DNA sequence: TGCGCCAGTAGAAAACTGGGACAGTCGACCTACGAGCAGTACTTC.

The chain recombines TRBV18 with TRBJ2-7; TRBD1 matches at 7 bases. J was trimmed by 3 bases and V by 6 bases; bases with no gene match: 11. The CDR3 totals 15 residues. The germline CDR1 and CDR2 sequences are KGHSH and LQKENI. As DNA, the CDR3 is TGTGCCAGCTCCCCGAGACAGGGCAGAGACTACGAGCAGTACTTC. This encodes CASSPRQGRDYEQYF.

This clonotype was seen repeatedly, ten times or more. V usage is TRBV6-5 and J usage is TRBJ1-4; 9 bases map to TRBD1. Germline V gene lookup returns CDR1 MNHEY and CDR2 SVGAGI. The CDR3 is made up of 14 amino acids. V lost 6 bases, J lost 7 bases, and 6 bases stayed unmatched. The CDR3 nucleotides read TGTGCCAGCAGGACGACAGGGGGAGGTGAAAAACTGTTTTTT. This translates into CASRTTGGGEKLFF.

Many counts were recorded for this clonotype. V is TRBV20-1 and J is TRBJ1-5, with 9 nucleotides matching TRBD1. The V gene's germline CDR1 is DFQATT and CDR2 SNEGSKA (reference sequence). V lost 4 bases and J lost 1; bases outside the gene matches: 11. This CDR3 is 17 amino acids long. The CDR3 is CSANTGGAGLSNQPQHF. CDR3 bases: TGCAGTGCTAACACAGGGGGCGCGGGGCTCAGCAATCAGCCCCAGCATTTT.

This clonotype was seen repeatedly, ten times or more. The CDR3 region is CASSPPGVGGNEQFF. The CDR3 coding sequence is TGTGCCAGCAGCCCGCCTGGGGTCGGGGGCAATGAGCAGTTCTTC. The rearrangement uses TRBV7-2 and TRBJ2-1, with D possibly matching TRBD2 (6 bases). Per the germline V gene, CDR1 is SGHTA and CDR2 is FQGNSA. This CDR3 is built from 15 residues. V lost 5 bases, J lost 6 bases, and 17 bases lay in between.

This clonotype has a count of ten or more. The chain links TRBV6-5 to TRBJ2-7; perhaps TRBD2 as D (6 bases). This CDR3 comprises 14 residues. Trimming left V 2 bases short and J 3 bases short, with 11 bases between. Germline CDR1 MNHEY, CDR2 SVGAGI. The CDR3 bases are TGTGCCAGCAGTTACGCGGGGAATGGCTACGAGCAGTACTTC. Translation: CASSYAGNGYEQYF.

The table lists this clonotype with many counts. This chain joins TRBV7-7 and TRBJ2-7; TRBD1 might be the D (5 bases). This CDR3 region has 13 residues. The germline gives CDR1 SSHAT, CDR2 FNYEAQ (reference sequence). V lost 2 bases and J 6 bases, leaving 11 bases between the germline ends. The DNA of the CDR3 is TGTGCCAGCAGCTTATCAGGGTCCGGCGAGCAGTACTTC. It encodes CASSLSGSGEQYF. The full variable domain, completed using reference TRBV7-7 and TRBJ2-7, is GAGVSQSPRYKVTKRGQDVTLRCDPISSHATLYWYQQALGQGPEFLTYFNYEAQPDKSGLPSDRFSAERPEGSISTLTIQRTEQRDSAMYRCASSLSGSGEQYFGPGTRLTVT.

This clonotype was recorded at least ten times. The chain is built from TRBV6-2 or TRBV6-3 and TRBJ2-2; the match to TRBD2 covers 7 bases. The junction had 16 bases not matched to a gene; V was cut back by 2 bases and J by 1 base. Germline V gives CDR1 MNHEY, CDR2 SVGEGT. CDR3 length equals 20 residues. The CDR3 nucleotides are TGTGCCAGCAGTTACAGTCTTCCGGGGAGGGACTACCAGAACACCGGGGAGCTGTTTTTT. The encoded protein is CASSYSLPGRDYQNTGELFF.

This clonotype is deemed medium-sized. The chain employs TRBV28 and TRBJ2-5, with 13 bases lining up with TRBD2. Unmatched junction bases numbered 3, after V lost 3 bases and J lost 2 bases. Germline V lookup: CDR1 MDHEN, CDR2 SYDVKM. The CDR3 runs to 16 residues. The CDR3 loop reads CASSFRLAGGQETQYF. The DNA for the CDR3 is TGTGCCAGCAGTTTCAGACTAGCGGGGGGTCAAGAGACCCAGTACTTC.

This clonotype showed up many times. This chain connects TRBV7-3 to TRBJ1-2; D uncertain. V shed 6 bases and J shed 2 bases, with 16 bases lying between them. This CDR3 has 15 amino acids. Germline-derived CDR1 and CDR2 are SGHTA and FQGTGA. As DNA, the CDR3 is TGTGCCAGCAGGAATGGACCCCTGGTAAACTATGGCTACACCTTC. Amino acid sequence: CASRNGPLVNYGYTF.

This clonotype was seen at least ten times. The rearrangement joins TRBV7-8 to TRBJ2-1; D is perhaps TRBD1 (6 bases). Germline V CDR1 and CDR2: SGHVS, FQNEAQ. The V gene lost 5 bases and the J gene lost 10 bases, with 15 bases spanning the gap. The CDR3 runs 13 residues. The CDR3 DNA follows: TGTGCCAGCAGCCAATACAGGGATGAAGAGCAGTTCTTC. Translation: CASSQYRDEEQFF.

This clonotype was picked up many times. The chain combines TRBV20-1 with TRBJ1-4; D remains ambiguous. The CDR3 sequence is 15 residues long. Trimming removed 0 bases from V and 3 bases from J, with 11 bases in between. From germline, CDR1 is DFQATT and CDR2 SNEGSKA (reference sequence). The CDR3 protein is CSARDPARANEKLFF. CDR3 nucleotide sequence: TGCAGTGCTAGAGATCCCGCTAGGGCTAATGAAAAACTGTTTTTT.